Included here is one T cell receptor (beta chain) sequence, with context. The antigen remains unidentified. This entry is derived from a study of cytomegalovirus exposure and HLA in healthy donors. General study findings and limits: With further analysis later on, most CMV-associated TCR beta chains appeared HLA-restricted.

Primers for the PCR totalled 60 Vbeta and 13 Jbeta. Sequencing was performed with immunoSEQ multiplex PCR; in TCRdb, only in-frame clones are kept and a portion is missing. This table has under 200,000 clones, about 80% appearing once. The sequence was collected from a woman aged 45-65 years in good health and CMV-seropositive. What was sequenced was PBMCs.

The CDR3 nucleotides read TGTGCCAGCAGCCCCCTAGCGGACTCGCGGTGGGAGCAGTACTTC. Amino acid sequence: CASSPLADSRWEQYF. The chain couples TRBV7-2 to TRBJ2-7, with TRBD2 matching 7 bases. The CDR3 has 15 amino acids. CDR1 and CDR2 from the germline V gene are SGHTA and FQGNSA. J was trimmed by 7 bases and V by 5 bases; bases with no gene match: 14.